This paragraph covers one T cell receptor (beta chain) sequence. This entry comes from a study of cytomegalovirus exposure and HLA in healthy donors. Background on the study: Genotyping showed roughly 81% of almost 400 donors falling in the Caucasian-associated ancestry cluster.

CDR1 PRHDT and CDR2 FYEKMQ come from the germline V gene (reference sequence). The CDR3 runs to 14 residues. Trimming removed 3 bases from V and 3 bases from J; junction bases left unmatched: 1. Primers for the PCR totalled 60 Vbeta and 13 Jbeta. Libraries were prepared by immunoSEQ multiplex PCR; TCRdb keeps only in-frame clonotypes and omits some of them. This table lists about 67,000 clones. The V call is TRBV13, the J call TRBJ2-7; 11 positions match TRBD2. Material: PBMCs. This clonotype originated in a young man in good health and CMV-seropositive. The CDR3 nucleotides read TGTGCCAGCAGCTTCACTAGCGGGGGCTACGAGCAGTACTTC. The encoded protein is CASSFTSGGYEQYF. Supplemented by reference TRBV13 and TRBJ2-7, the full variable domain reads AAGVIQSPRHLIKEKRETATLKCYPIPRHDTVYWYQQGPGQDPQFLISFYEKMQSDKGSIPDRFSAQQFSDYHSELNMSSLELGDSALYFCASSFTSGGYEQYFGPGTRLTVT.